The next 10 T cell receptor beta chains were all read from a single sample in a study of T cell changes during pregnancy in multiple sclerosis. The repertoire was sequenced with immunoSEQ multiplex PCR; TCRdb's copy has only in-frame clones and lacks some. The data show around 56,000 clones, roughly nine tenths seen once. The specimen comprised peripheral blood, sampled in the first trimester of pregnancy. The source is a female donor in good health, enrolled as a control in a pregnancy study.

The chain has TRBV19 and TRBJ2-7; 8 positions agree with TRBD1. V lost 6 bases, J lost 3 bases, and 7 bases stayed unmatched. The germline V gene has CDR1 LNHDA and CDR2 SQIVND (reference sequence). The CDR3 sequence is 14 residues long. Here the CDR3 reads CASSPGTGDYEQYF. CDR3 DNA sequence: TGTGCCAGTAGCCCAGGGACAGGCGACTACGAGCAGTACTTC.

The V call is TRBV25-1, the J call TRBJ2-7; the match to TRBD2 covers 12 bases. The CDR3 covers 16 residues. Trimming cost V 2 bases and J 2 bases; bases outside gene matches: 4. Germline-derived CDR1 and CDR2 are MGHDK and SYGVNS. CDR3: CASSEPSGREPYEQYF. CDR3 coding DNA: TGTGCCAGCAGTGAACCTAGCGGGAGGGAGCCCTACGAGCAGTACTTC.

This clone occurred a few times. The V and J genes are TRBV6-1 and TRBJ2-3; maybe TRBD2 (7 bases). From germline, CDR1 is MNHNS and CDR2 SASEGT. This CDR3 comprises 14 residues. V dropped 3 bases and J dropped 2 bases, with 9 bases sitting between them. Written as DNA, the CDR3 is TGTGCCAGCAGTGACGGGGGGCACACAGATACGCAGTATTTT. Translation gives CASSDGGHTDTQYF.

This sequence joins TRBV27 and TRBJ2-7; 10 nucleotides match TRBD2. The CDR3 contains 14 residues. V shed 5 bases and J 2 bases; nucleotides not matched to a gene: 3. Germline-derived CDR1 and CDR2 are MNHEY and SMNVEV (reference sequence). CDR3 region: CASSRTSGTYEQYF. CDR3 nucleotide sequence: TGTGCCAGCAGTCGGACTAGCGGTACCTACGAGCAGTACTTC.

The chain combines TRBV5-1 with TRBJ2-5; 9 positions match TRBD2. The CDR3 is 14 amino acids. J gave up 7 bases and V 0 bases, and 4 bases lay outside the gene matches. CDR1 and CDR2 (germline): SGHRS, YFSETQ. CDR3: CASSLGLAGWTQYF. DNA of the CDR3: TGCGCCAGCAGCTTGGGGCTAGCGGGGTGGACCCAGTACTTC.

The chain couples TRBV7-2 to TRBJ1-5; D perhaps matches TRBD1 (6 bases). The V gene's germline CDR1 is SGHTA and CDR2 FQGNSA. The CDR3 is 14 residues long. Trimming took off 2 bases at V and 9 bases at J, with 14 bases between the two ends. The CDR3 DNA reads as TGTGCCAGCAGCTTATGGCAGGGACAATTGCCCCAGCATTTT. Amino acids: CASSLWQGQLPQHF.

The rearrangement uses TRBV18 and TRBJ2-2; TRBD1 is a possible D gene (6 bases). The CDR3 covers 13 residues. Germline V lookup: CDR1 KGHSH, CDR2 LQKENI. Trimming shortened V by 4 bases and J by 7 bases, and 10 bases separated the two germline ends. The CDR3 region has the DNA TGTGCCAGCTCACTCGGGACACTCGGGGAGCTGTTTTTT. This codes for CASSLGTLGELFF.

The rearrangement links TRBV28 to TRBJ2-1; D call uncertain. The CDR3 totals 16 residues. Per the germline V gene, CDR1 is MDHEN and CDR2 is SYDVKM. The V gene lost 5 bases and the J gene lost 0 bases, with 14 bases spanning the gap. CDR3 bases: TGTGCCAGCAGTACCCCCGAGGCCAGCTCCTACAATGAGCAGTTCTTC. This encodes CASSTPEASSYNEQFF.

On this clone itself: Other DNA sequences within the sample encode an identical CDR3. The chain couples TRBV18 to TRBJ2-7; TRBD1 matches at 11 bases. CDR1 and CDR2 (germline): KGHSH, LQKENI. V gave up 0 bases and J gave up 2 bases; unmatched junction bases: 0. CDR3 size: 15 residues. The CDR3 nucleotides read TGTGCCAGCTCACCACCGGGACAGGGGGCCTACGAGCAGTACTTC. Translating it yields CASSPPGQGAYEQYF.

CDR3 sequence: CASSYGPHSYNEQFF. Written as DNA, the CDR3 is TGTGCCAGCAGTTACGGTCCGCATAGCTACAATGAGCAGTTCTTC. V usage is TRBV6-6 and J usage is TRBJ2-1; D call uncertain. This CDR3 is 15 amino acids long. Germline V gene sequence: CDR1 MNHNY, CDR2 SVGAGI (reference sequence). Trimming left V 2 bases short and J 3 bases short, with 11 bases between.